This T cell receptor (beta chain) was found in a study of beta chain features in type 1 diabetes. TCRB transcripts that were expressed got sequenced, as all of the isolated RNA had been reverse transcribed. The average read count of naive, central memory and regulatory T cell samples was around 3.8 million. The protocol was immunoSEQ multiplex PCR, while the TCRdb copy is restricted to in-frame clones and leaves out a portion. The sample shows some 330,000 clones, over 10% of them seen only once. Germline V gives CDR1 MGHDK, CDR2 SYGVNS. V was clipped by 4 bases and J by 8 bases, with 6 bases between them. CDR3 length: 11 residues. This clone was recorded a few times. Its specificity is unknown. Study-wide results and limits: Patients with Type 1 diabetes showed moderately but significantly shorter TCRB CDR3s in all four CD4+ subsets.

J is TRBJ2-1 and V is TRBV25-1; D unclear. This TCR came from a woman under 30 with type 1 diabetes. Input material: naive CD4+ T cells from blood. The CDR3 sequence: CASSAPYEQFF. Here the CDR3 DNA reads TGTGCCAGCAGTGCCCCATATGAGCAGTTCTTC.